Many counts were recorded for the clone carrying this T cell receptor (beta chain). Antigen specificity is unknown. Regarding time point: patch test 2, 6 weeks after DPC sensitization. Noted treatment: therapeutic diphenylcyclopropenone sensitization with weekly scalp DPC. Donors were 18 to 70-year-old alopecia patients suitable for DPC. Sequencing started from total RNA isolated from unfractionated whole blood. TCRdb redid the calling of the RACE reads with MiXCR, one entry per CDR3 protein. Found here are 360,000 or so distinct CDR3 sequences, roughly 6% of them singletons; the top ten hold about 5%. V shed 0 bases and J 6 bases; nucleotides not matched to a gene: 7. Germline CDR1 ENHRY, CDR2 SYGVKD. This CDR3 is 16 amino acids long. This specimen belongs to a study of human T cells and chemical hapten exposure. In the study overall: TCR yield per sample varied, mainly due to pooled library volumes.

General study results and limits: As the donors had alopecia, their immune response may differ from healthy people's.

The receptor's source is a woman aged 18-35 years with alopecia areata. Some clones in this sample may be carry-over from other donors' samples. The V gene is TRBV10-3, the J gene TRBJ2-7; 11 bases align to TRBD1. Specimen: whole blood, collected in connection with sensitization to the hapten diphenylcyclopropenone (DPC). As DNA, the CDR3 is TGTGCCATCAGTGAGTCGCCCCCCGGGACAGGGGGCGAGCAGTACTTC. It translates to CAISESPPGTGGEQYF.